These 23 T cell receptor beta chains came from one sample sequenced in a study of beta chain features in type 1 diabetes. Overall study results and limits: When Type 1 diabetes patients were examined, their TCRB CDR3s proved moderately but significantly shorter in all four CD4+ subsets.

Reverse transcribing all isolated RNA meant expressed TCRB transcripts were sequenced. Some clones are missing from TCRdb's copy, which holds only in-frame ones; the method was immunoSEQ multiplex PCR. The sample gives around 100,000 clones, 25% to 30% of which show up once; roughly 0.58% is in the top ten. For these receptors, no antigen is known. The sequencing sample was made of central memory CD4+ T cells from blood. Source of these receptors: a woman aged 18-29 years with type 1 diabetes.

V and J are TRBV5-1 and TRBJ1-2; maybe TRBD1 (5 bases). V was clipped by 0 bases and J by 6 bases, with 15 bases between them. Germline V gene sequence: CDR1 SGHRS, CDR2 YFSETQ. The CDR3 runs to 15 residues. The DNA for the CDR3 is TGCGCCAGCAGCTTGGCGGCTAGGCAGGGCCATGGCTACACCTTC. This codes for CASSLAARQGHGYTF.

This clone has just a few counts. The J gene is TRBJ1-4, the V gene TRBV2, with 7 bases aligning to TRBD1. Trimming took 4 bases from V and 5 from J; bases not matched to a gene: 7. CDR1 is SNHLY and CDR2 is FYNNEI in the germline V gene. The CDR3 runs to 15 residues. In DNA form, the CDR3 reads TGTGCCAGCAGTGCGTCCGGGACAGACAATGAAAAACTGTTTTTT. Translating gives CASSASGTDNEKLFF.

This clone was picked up a small number of times. The chain couples TRBV5-1 to TRBJ2-1, with D possibly being TRBD2 (6 bases). This CDR3 has 16 residues. Trimming removed 0 bases from V and 2 bases from J, with 12 bases in between. Germline CDR1 SGHRS, CDR2 YFSETQ. The CDR3 here is CASSLDRGEAYNEQFF. The CDR3 nucleotides are TGCGCCAGCAGCTTGGATCGCGGGGAGGCCTACAATGAGCAGTTCTTC.

The rearrangement uses TRBV25-1 and TRBJ2-3; D not resolved. The ends were cut back, 5 bases at V and 0 bases at J, with 12 bases in the middle. The CDR3 spans 15 residues. In germline, CDR1 is MGHDK, CDR2 SYGVNS. CDR3 coding DNA: TGTGCCAGCAGTCTTCCCGAACAAAGCACAGATACGCAGTATTTT. It is translated as CASSLPEQSTDTQYF.

This clone was seen more than once but under ten times. The chain combines TRBV5-1 with TRBJ2-5; perhaps TRBD2 as D (5 bases). The CDR3 is 13 amino acids. Germline V gives CDR1 SGHRS, CDR2 YFSETQ. The V and J ends lost 9 bases and 5 bases respectively, with 17 bases between them. The CDR3 nucleotides are TGCGCCACCCAGGATCCGGGGTCTGAGACCCAGTACTTC. Protein sequence: CATQDPGSETQYF.

This clone was found a few times. The V gene is TRBV30, the J gene TRBJ2-7, with no clear D. This CDR3 region has 11 residues. Per germline, CDR1 GTSNPN and CDR2 SVGIG (reference sequence). V lost 1 base to trimming and J lost 2 bases, with 3 bases between them. The CDR3 DNA is TGTGCCTGGAGTGGAGCCTACGAGCAGTACTTC. This codes for CAWSGAYEQYF.

This clone has only a few counts. The rearrangement joins TRBV2 to TRBJ1-1; D is unclear. This CDR3 is built from 13 residues. The V end was cut by 6 bases, the J end by 3 bases, with 11 bases between. Germline loops: CDR1 SNHLY, CDR2 FYNNEI. CDR3 sequence: CASRAGRHTEAFF. Here the CDR3 DNA reads TGTGCCAGCAGGGCGGGGAGGCACACTGAAGCTTTCTTT.

V is TRBV5-6 and J is TRBJ2-4; the match to TRBD2 covers 12 bases. The J segment lost 7 bases and the V segment lost 4 bases, leaving 9 bases of the junction unmatched. The CDR3 consists of 16 residues. Germline values: CDR1 SGHDT, CDR2 YYEEEE. The DNA for the CDR3 is TGTGCCAGCAGCCAGACTAGCGGGAGCTCCGGGAACATTCAGTACTTC. This gives the protein CASSQTSGSSGNIQYF. The full variable domain, rest sourced from reference TRBV5-6 and TRBJ2-4, is DAGVTQSPTHLIKTRGQQVTLRCSPKSGHDTVSWYQQALGQGPQFIFQYYEEEERQRGNFPDRFSGHQFPNYSSELNVNALLLGDSALYLCASSQTSGSSGNIQYFGAGTRLSVL.

The chain combines TRBV14 with TRBJ2-2, with D perhaps TRBD2 (5 bases). V was pared by 6 bases and J by 4 bases, with 15 bases between. This CDR3 region has 15 residues. The germline CDR1 and CDR2 sequences are SGHDN and FVKESK. CDR3 residues: CASSFSAVPTGELFF. The CDR3, as DNA: TGTGCCAGCAGTTTTAGCGCGGTCCCCACCGGGGAGCTGTTTTTT.

The chain uses TRBV7-8 and TRBJ1-1; 7 positions match TRBD1. The germline V gene encodes CDR1 SGHVS and CDR2 FQNEAQ. CDR3 size: 15 residues. The J segment lost 0 bases and the V segment lost 5 bases, leaving 6 bases of the junction unmatched. The CDR3 DNA is TGTGCCAGCAGCACACAGGGACAGTTGAACACTGAAGCTTTCTTT. This gives the protein CASSTQGQLNTEAFF.

This clone was found a few times. The J gene is TRBJ1-3, the V gene TRBV2; D perhaps matches TRBD1 (6 bases). The CDR3 totals 15 residues. V shed 6 bases and J shed 1 base, with 13 bases lying between them. Germline V CDR1 and CDR2: SNHLY, FYNNEI. The CDR3 is CASSPYTGSGNTIYF. The CDR3 DNA reads TGTGCCAGCAGCCCCTATACAGGGTCTGGAAACACCATATATTTT.

The rearrangement uses TRBV19 and TRBJ1-5; 7 bases fit TRBD1. The CDR3 contains 15 residues. Losses at the gene ends were 0 bases for V and 6 bases for J; bases not matched to a gene: 5. Per germline, CDR1 LNHDA and CDR2 SQIVND (reference sequence). The CDR3 DNA is TGTGCCAGTAGTATAGATCGGACAGGCTTTCAGCCCCAGCATTTT. Amino acids: CASSIDRTGFQPQHF.

This clone turned up a few times. The rearrangement joins TRBV29-1 to TRBJ2-3; D is unresolved. The CDR3 has 13 residues. Trimming shortened V by 7 bases and J by 0 bases, and 11 bases separated the two germline ends. Germline CDR1 is SQVTM and CDR2 is ANQGSEA. The CDR3 loop reads CSALTGSTDTQYF. Here the CDR3 DNA reads TGCAGCGCCCTGACGGGTAGCACAGATACGCAGTATTTT.

V and J are TRBV5-4 and TRBJ2-2; 15 bases are shared with TRBD2. Losses at the gene ends were 4 bases for V and 2 bases for J; bases not matched to a gene: 6. CDR1 SGHNT and CDR2 YYREEE come from the germline V gene (reference sequence). This CDR3 has 18 residues. The DNA of the CDR3 is TGTGCCAGCAGCAGACCGGGACTAGCGGGAGGTAACACCGGGGAGCTGTTTTTT. Amino acids: CASSRPGLAGGNTGELFF.

This clone has only a few counts. V and J are TRBV5-1 and TRBJ2-1; D not resolved. The CDR3 consists of 14 residues. In germline, CDR1 is SGHRS, CDR2 YFSETQ. The V end lost 5 bases, the J end lost 6 bases, and 15 bases lay between the germline ends. The CDR3 nucleotides are TGCGCCAGCAGGGAATCGACACTTAGCAATGAGCAGTTCTTC. This codes for CASRESTLSNEQFF.

The chain has TRBV7-2 and TRBJ1-5; D is unclear. The CDR3 has 13 residues. V lost 5 bases, J lost 9 bases, and 14 bases lay in between. Germline CDR1 is SGHTA and CDR2 is FQGNSA. The DNA for the CDR3 is TGTGCCAGCAGCCTCGACCCGGGAGGGCCCCAGCATTTT. Translation: CASSLDPGGPQHF.

This clone was counted only a few times. Other DNA sequences within the sample encode an identical CDR3. This chain joins TRBV29-1 and TRBJ2-5; 9 bases map to TRBD1. Unmatched junction bases numbered 5, after V lost 4 bases and J lost 5 bases. The CDR3 has 13 amino acids. Germline V gives CDR1 SQVTM, CDR2 ANQGSEA. CDR3 DNA sequence: TGCAGCGTTGGAGGGACAGGGAGGGAGACCCAGTACTTC. As protein: CSVGGTGRETQYF.

DNA for the CDR3: TGTGCCAGCAGTGGGAGCGGGAGGGCCGGGGATACGCAGTATTTT. This sequence encodes CASSGSGRAGDTQYF. This sequence joins TRBV2 and TRBJ2-3, with 10 bases identical to TRBD2. The CDR3 runs to 15 residues. V shed 4 bases, J shed 6 bases, and the junction held 7 bases outside the gene matches. CDR1 is SNHLY, CDR2 FYNNEI, per germline. Looking up the rest from reference TRBV2 and TRBJ2-3 gives the full variable domain: EPEVTQTPSHQVTQMGQEVILRCVPISNHLYFYWYRQILGQKVEFLVSFYNNEISEKSEIFDDQFSVERPDGSNFTLKIRSTKLEDSAMYFCASSGSGRAGDTQYFGPGTRLTVL.

CDR3: CASSQRQGADTEAFF. The CDR3 bases are TGTGCCAGCAGTCAAAGACAGGGTGCGGACACTGAAGCTTTCTTT. V gene TRBV6-6 combines with J gene TRBJ1-1; 7 positions match TRBD1. The germline V gene has CDR1 MNHNY and CDR2 SVGAGI (reference sequence). The CDR3 is 15 amino acids. V gave up 5 bases and J gave up 3 bases; unmatched junction bases: 9.

The rearrangement uses TRBV30 and TRBJ2-7; TRBD2 might be the D (5 bases). The CDR3 runs to 14 residues. V lost 5 bases and J 2 bases, leaving 16 bases between the germline ends. Looked up from germline, CDR1 is GTSNPN and CDR2 is SVGIG (reference sequence). The CDR3: CAWGVREPPYEQYF. CDR3 nucleotides: TGTGCCTGGGGAGTGAGGGAGCCCCCCTACGAGCAGTACTTC.

The rearrangement joins TRBV2 to TRBJ2-1; 7 bases align to TRBD2. Germline V gene data show CDR1 as SNHLY and CDR2 as FYNNEI. The J segment lost 5 bases and the V segment lost 5 bases, leaving 3 bases of the junction unmatched. The CDR3 is made up of 13 amino acids. The CDR3 loop reads CASSLLANNEQFF. Written as DNA, the CDR3 is TGTGCCAGCAGTCTACTAGCGAACAATGAGCAGTTCTTC.

In DNA form, the CDR3 reads TGTGCCAGCAGTGTCACTAGCGGGAGGGCCTCAGGCGAGCAGTACGTC. Encoded protein: CASSVTSGRASGEQYV. The chain recombines TRBV28 with TRBJ2-7; 13 bases align to TRBD2. The CDR3 covers 16 residues. The germline V gene encodes CDR1 MDHEN and CDR2 SYDVKM. Trimming at V came to 5 bases and at J to 6 bases, leaving 10 bases not matched to a gene.

The rearrangement uses TRBV28 and TRBJ2-5; no firm D call. The germline V gene has CDR1 MDHEN and CDR2 SYDVKM. The CDR3 contains 13 residues. With 7 bases removed from V and 3 bases from J, the gap between germline ends came to 12 bases. CDR3 protein: CASTENPKETQYF. DNA for the CDR3: TGTGCCAGCACCGAGAACCCCAAAGAGACCCAGTACTTC.